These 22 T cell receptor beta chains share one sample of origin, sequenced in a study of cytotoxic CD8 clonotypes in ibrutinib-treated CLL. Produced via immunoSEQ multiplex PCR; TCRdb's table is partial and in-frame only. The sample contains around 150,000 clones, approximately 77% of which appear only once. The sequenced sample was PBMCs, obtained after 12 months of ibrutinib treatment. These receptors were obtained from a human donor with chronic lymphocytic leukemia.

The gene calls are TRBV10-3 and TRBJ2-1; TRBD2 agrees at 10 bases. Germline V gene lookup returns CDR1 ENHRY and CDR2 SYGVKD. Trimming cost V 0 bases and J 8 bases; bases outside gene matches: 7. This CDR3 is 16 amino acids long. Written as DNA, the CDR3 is TGTGCCATCAGTGAGTCGGGACTAGCGCCGCGGGATGAGCAGTTCTTC. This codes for CAISESGLAPRDEQFF.

Here the CDR3 DNA reads TGTGCCAGCAGTGATAGCGGGAGCAGGGTCTGGACCCAGTACTTC. As protein: CASSDSGSRVWTQYF. The chain combines TRBV2 with TRBJ2-5, with 9 nucleotides matching TRBD2. The junction had 9 bases not matched to a gene; V was cut back by 3 bases and J by 7 bases. Germline lookup yields CDR1 SNHLY and CDR2 FYNNEI. The CDR3 covers 15 residues.

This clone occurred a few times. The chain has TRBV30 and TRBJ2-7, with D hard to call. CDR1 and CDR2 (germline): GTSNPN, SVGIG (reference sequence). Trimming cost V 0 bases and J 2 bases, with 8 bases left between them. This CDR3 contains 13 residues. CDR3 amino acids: CAWSVGAAYEQYF. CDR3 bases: TGTGCCTGGAGTGTAGGCGCAGCCTACGAGCAGTACTTC.

The CDR3 region has the DNA TGTGCCAGCAGCCAAACCAGTAGCACAGATACGCAGTATTTT. It specifies CASSQTSSTDTQYF. The genes are TRBV6-4 and TRBJ2-3; D not certain. Trimming left V 6 bases short and J 0 bases short, with 10 bases between. Per the germline V gene, CDR1 is MRHNA and CDR2 is SNTAGT. The CDR3 length is 14 residues.

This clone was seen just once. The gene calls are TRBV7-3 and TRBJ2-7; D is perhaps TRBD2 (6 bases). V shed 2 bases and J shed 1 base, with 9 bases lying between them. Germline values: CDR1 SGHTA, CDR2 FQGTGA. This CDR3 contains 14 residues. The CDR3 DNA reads TGTGCCAGCAGCTTATATGGGGGGTCCTACGAGCAGTACTTC. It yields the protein CASSLYGGSYEQYF.

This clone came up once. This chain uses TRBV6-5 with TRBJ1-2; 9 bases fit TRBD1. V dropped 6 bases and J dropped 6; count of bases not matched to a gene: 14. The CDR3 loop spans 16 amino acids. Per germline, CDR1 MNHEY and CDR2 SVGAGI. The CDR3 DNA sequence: TGTGCCAGCAGCTACCGTCCCGGGACAGGGTTTAATGGCTACACCTTC. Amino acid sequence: CASSYRPGTGFNGYTF.

CDR3 DNA: TGTGCCAGCAGCTTATCGCCAGGCTTTGGCTACACCTTC. Translating gives CASSLSPGFGYTF. The rearrangement uses TRBV7-3 and TRBJ1-2, with D unresolved. Trimming removed 2 bases at V and 7 bases at J, with 11 bases between. The germline V gene encodes CDR1 SGHTA and CDR2 FQGTGA. The CDR3 totals 13 residues.

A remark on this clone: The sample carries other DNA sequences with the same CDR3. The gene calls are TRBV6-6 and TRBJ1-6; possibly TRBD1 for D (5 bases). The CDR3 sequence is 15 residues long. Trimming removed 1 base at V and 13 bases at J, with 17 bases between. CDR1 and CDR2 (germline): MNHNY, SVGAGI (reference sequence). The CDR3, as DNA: TGTGCCAGCAGTTACTTGTCGGGACTTGAATCGCCCCTCCACTTT. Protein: CASSYLSGLESPLHF.

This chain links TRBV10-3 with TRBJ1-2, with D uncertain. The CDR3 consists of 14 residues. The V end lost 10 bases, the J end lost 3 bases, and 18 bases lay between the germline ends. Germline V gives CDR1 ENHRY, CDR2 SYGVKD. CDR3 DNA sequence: TGTGCCAGCAGCGAGGGCGATGAACACTATGGCTACACCTTC. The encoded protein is CASSEGDEHYGYTF.

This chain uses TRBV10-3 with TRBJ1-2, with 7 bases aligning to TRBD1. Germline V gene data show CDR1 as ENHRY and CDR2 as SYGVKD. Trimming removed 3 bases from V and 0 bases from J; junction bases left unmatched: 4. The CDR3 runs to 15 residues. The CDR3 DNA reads TGTGCCATCAGTGACCTGACAGGGACTAACTATGGCTACACCTTC. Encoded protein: CAISDLTGTNYGYTF.

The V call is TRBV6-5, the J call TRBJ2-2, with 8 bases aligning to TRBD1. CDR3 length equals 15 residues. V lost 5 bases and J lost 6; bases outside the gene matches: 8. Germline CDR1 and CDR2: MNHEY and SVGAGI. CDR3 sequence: CASSLAPGQAGELFF. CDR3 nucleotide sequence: TGTGCCAGCAGTCTTGCCCCGGGACAGGCCGGGGAGCTGTTTTTT.

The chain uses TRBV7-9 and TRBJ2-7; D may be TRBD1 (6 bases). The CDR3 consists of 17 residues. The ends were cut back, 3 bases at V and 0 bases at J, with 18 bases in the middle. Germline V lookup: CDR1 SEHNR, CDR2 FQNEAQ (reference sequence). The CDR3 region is CASSFRGPRSNSYEQYF. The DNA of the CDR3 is TGTGCCAGCAGCTTCAGGGGACCCCGCTCAAACTCCTACGAGCAGTACTTC.

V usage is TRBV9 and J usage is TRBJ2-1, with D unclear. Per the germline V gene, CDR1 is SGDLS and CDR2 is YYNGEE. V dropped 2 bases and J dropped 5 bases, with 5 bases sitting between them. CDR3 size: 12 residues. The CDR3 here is CASSVRDNEQFF. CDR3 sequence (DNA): TGTGCCAGCAGCGTTCGAGACAATGAGCAGTTCTTC.

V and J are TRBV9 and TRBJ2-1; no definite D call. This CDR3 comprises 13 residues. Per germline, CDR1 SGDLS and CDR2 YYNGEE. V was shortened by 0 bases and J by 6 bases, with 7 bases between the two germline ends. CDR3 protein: CASSVALSNEQFF. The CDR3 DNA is TGTGCCAGCAGCGTAGCCCTTAGCAATGAGCAGTTCTTC. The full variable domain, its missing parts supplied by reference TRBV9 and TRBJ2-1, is DSGVTQTPKHLITATGQRVTLRCSPRSGDLSVYWYQQSLDQGLQFLIQYYNGEERAKGNILERFSAQQFPDLHSELNLSSLELGDSALYFCASSVALSNEQFFGPGTRLTVL.

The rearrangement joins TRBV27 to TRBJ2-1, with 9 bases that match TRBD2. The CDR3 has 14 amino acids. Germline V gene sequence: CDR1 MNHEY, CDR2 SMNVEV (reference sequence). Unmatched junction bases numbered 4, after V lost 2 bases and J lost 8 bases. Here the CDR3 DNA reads TGTGCCAGCAGTTTAGCGGGAGGGCCCGATGAGCAGTTCTTC. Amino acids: CASSLAGGPDEQFF.

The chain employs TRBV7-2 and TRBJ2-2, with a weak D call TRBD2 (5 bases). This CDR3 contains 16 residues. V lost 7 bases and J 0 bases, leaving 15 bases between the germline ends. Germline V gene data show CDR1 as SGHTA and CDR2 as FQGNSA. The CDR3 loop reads CASTRWATTNTGELFF. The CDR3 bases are TGTGCCAGCACGAGGTGGGCGACTACGAACACCGGGGAGCTGTTTTTT.

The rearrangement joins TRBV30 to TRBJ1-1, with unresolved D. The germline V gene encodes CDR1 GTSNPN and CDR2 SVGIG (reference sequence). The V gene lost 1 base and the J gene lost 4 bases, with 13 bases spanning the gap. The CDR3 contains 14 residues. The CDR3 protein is CAWSEQRRITEAFF. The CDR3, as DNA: TGTGCCTGGAGTGAACAACGCAGGATCACTGAAGCTTTCTTT.

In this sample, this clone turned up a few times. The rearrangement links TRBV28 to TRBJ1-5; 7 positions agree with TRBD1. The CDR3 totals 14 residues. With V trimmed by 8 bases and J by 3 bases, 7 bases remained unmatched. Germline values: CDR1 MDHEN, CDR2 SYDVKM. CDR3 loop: CASFGTVYNQPQHF. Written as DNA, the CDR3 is TGTGCCAGCTTTGGGACAGTCTACAATCAGCCCCAGCATTTT.

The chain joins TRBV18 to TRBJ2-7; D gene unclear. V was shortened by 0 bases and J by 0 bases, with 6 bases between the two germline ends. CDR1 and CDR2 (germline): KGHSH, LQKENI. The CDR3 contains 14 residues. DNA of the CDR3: TGTGCCAGCTCACCACCAGGCCCCTCCTACGAGCAGTACTTC. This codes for CASSPPGPSYEQYF.

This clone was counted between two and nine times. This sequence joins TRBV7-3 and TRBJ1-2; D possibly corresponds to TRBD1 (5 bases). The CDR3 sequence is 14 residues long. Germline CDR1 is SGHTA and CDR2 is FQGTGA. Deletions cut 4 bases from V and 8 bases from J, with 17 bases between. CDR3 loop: CASSSLGTLGGYTF. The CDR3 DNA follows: TGTGCCAGCAGCTCCCTAGGGACTCTAGGGGGCTACACCTTC.

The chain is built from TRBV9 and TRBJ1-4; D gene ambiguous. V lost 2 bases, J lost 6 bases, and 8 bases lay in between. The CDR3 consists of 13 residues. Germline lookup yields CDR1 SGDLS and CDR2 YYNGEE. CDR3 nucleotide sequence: TGTGCCAGCAGCGTTGCCCCCTATGAAAAACTGTTTTTT. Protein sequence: CASSVAPYEKLFF. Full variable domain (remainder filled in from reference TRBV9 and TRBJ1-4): DSGVTQTPKHLITATGQRVTLRCSPRSGDLSVYWYQQSLDQGLQFLIQYYNGEERAKGNILERFSAQQFPDLHSELNLSSLELGDSALYFCASSVAPYEKLFFGSGTQLSVL.

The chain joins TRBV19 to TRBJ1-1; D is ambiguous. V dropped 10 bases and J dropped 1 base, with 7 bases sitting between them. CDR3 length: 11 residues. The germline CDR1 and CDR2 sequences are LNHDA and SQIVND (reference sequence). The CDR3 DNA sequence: TGTGCCACCAAGGGGAACACTGAAGCTTTCTTT. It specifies CATKGNTEAFF.